This T cell receptor (beta chain) derives from a study of blood T cell repertoires in COVID-19. The wider study: Acute-phase and convalescent COVID-19 samples originated in the United States, Italy and Spain. T cells, B-cell-depleted T cells, or PBMCs provided the cDNA or gDNA that served as material.

Per the original data handling: Amplified reference gene primers provided the basis for estimating nucleated cell counts. Assay used: immunoSEQ multiplex PCR; TCRdb lists only in-frame clones, some missing. V, J and clone size derive from that table, while D and trimming were established from the DNA sequence. The sample holds 180,000 or so clones, around 85% seen once. The CDR3 consists of 13 residues. The V end was cut by 10 bases, the J end by 1 base, with 11 bases between. Germline CDR1 KGHDR, CDR2 SFDVKD. One Seattle source followed patients from active infection through their disease course. The clonotype originates from an older woman with COVID-19, enrolled during active disease. The rearrangement joins TRBV24-1 to TRBJ2-3, with D possibly being TRBD1 (5 bases). The sample taken for sequencing was peripheral blood. The CDR3 sequence is CATGADGTDTQYF. CDR3 nucleotide sequence: TGTGCCACAGGGGCAGATGGCACAGATACGCAGTATTTT.